The 2 T cell receptor beta chains below come from one sample, sequenced in a study of blood T cell repertoires in COVID-19. Some clones are missing from TCRdb's copy, which holds only in-frame ones; the method was immunoSEQ multiplex PCR. Of roughly 380,000 clones listed, 85% are singletons. Sequenced: peripheral blood. Receptors originate from a woman aged 18-29 years with acute or convalescent COVID-19.

The chain couples TRBV5-1 to TRBJ1-4; no reliable D call. The germline gives CDR1 SGHRS, CDR2 YFSETQ. The CDR3 runs to 16 residues. V lost 0 bases and J 5 bases, leaving 14 bases between the germline ends. For the CDR3, the DNA is TGCGCCAGCAGCTTGGGGGAGGGTGGTCCAAATGAAAAACTGTTTTTT. It specifies CASSLGEGGPNEKLFF. Full variable domain (outside the CDR3, taken from reference TRBV5-1 and TRBJ1-4): KAGVTQTPRYLIKTRGQQVTLSCSPISGHRSVSWYQQTPGQGLQFLFEYFSETQRNKGNFPGRFSGRQFSNSRSEMNVSTLELGDSALYLCASSLGEGGPNEKLFFGSGTQLSVL.

The chain recombines TRBV5-1 with TRBJ2-1; TRBD2 might be the D (5 bases). The CDR3 length is 15 residues. V was cut by 2 bases and J by 8 bases, with 17 bases left in between. Germline CDR1 SGHRS, CDR2 YFSETQ. DNA of the CDR3: TGCGCCAGCAGCTTAGCGGTATCGACCCGGGATGAGCAGTTCTTC. Protein: CASSLAVSTRDEQFF.